This T cell receptor (beta chain) was identified in a study of blood T cell repertoires in COVID-19. Looking at the study overall: PBMCs, B-cell-depleted T cells, or T cells were the source of the cDNA or gDNA that made up the material.

Germline V gives CDR1 SGHDN, CDR2 FVKESK. After removal of 3 bases from V and 5 bases from J, the junction contained 6 bases not matched to a gene. The CDR3 runs 15 residues. This clone was counted a few times. In the authors' methods: The authors estimated nucleated cell counts from reference gene primer amplification. Clones were read by immunoSEQ multiplex PCR, and TCRdb kept only the in-frame ones, dropping some. V and J calls and clone size are copied from that table; D and trimming were computed from the DNA. There are 250,000 or so clones in the sample; around nine tenths occur only once, and 8.5% to 9% lies in the top ten.

This receptor was taken from a man between 40 and 49 years old with active or convalescent COVID-19. Sample: peripheral blood. V usage is TRBV14 and J usage is TRBJ2-2, with 7 bases fitting TRBD1. CDR3 nucleotide sequence: TGTGCCAGCAGCCATTATGGACAGGTGACCGGGGAGCTGTTTTTT. Protein product: CASSHYGQVTGELFF.